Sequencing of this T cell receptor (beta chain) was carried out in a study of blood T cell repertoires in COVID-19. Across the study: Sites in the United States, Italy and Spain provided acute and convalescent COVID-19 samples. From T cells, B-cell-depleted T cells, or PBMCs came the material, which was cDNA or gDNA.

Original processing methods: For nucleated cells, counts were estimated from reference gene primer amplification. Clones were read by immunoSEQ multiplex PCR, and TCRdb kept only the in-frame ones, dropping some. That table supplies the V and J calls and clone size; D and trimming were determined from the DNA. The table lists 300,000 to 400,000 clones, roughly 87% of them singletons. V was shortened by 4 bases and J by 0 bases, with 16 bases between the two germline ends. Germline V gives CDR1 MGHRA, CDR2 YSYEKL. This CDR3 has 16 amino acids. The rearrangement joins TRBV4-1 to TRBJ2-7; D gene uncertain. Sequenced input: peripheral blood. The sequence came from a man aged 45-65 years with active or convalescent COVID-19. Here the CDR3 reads CASSLDLERISYEQYF. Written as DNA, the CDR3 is TGCGCCAGCAGCCTCGACCTAGAAAGGATCTCCTACGAGCAGTACTTC.